The rows below give T cell receptor beta chains drawn from one sample of a study of a mutant IDH1 vaccine in newly diagnosed glioma. TCRdb's copy holds only in-frame clones and misses some; the assay was immunoSEQ multiplex PCR. The repertoire holds tens of thousands of clones, with around four fifths as singletons. Their antigen targets remain unknown. The sample consisted of PBMCs, taken from a glioma patient whose treatment included an IDH1 peptide vaccine. The receptors come from a woman in her 40s with glioma. CDR3s include the opening cysteine and the closing phenylalanine or tryptophan. Each record gives: D gene, J gene, V gene, clone size, CDR3 DNA, CDR3 protein. A D gene is named only where the DNA matches it firmly. For some rows the clone size is stated as once, few or many, or as a class when expanded; others skip it.

-	TRBJ1-2	TRBV30	-	TGTGCCTGGAGACAGTCTAACTATGGCTACACCTTC	CAWRQSNYGYTF
-	TRBJ1-5	TRBV28	few	TGTGCCAGCAGTTCCCGGGATAATCAGCCCCAGCATTTT	CASSSRDNQPQHF
-	TRBJ2-2	TRBV19	-	TGTGCCAGTTGTGTGGGGGCGAGTAATACCGGGGAGCTGTTTTTT	CASCVGASNTGELFF
TRBD1	TRBJ1-2	TRBV6-4	-	TGTGCCAGCAGTTCGGGACAGGGGACGGGTGGCTACACCTTC	CASSSGQGTGGYTF
TRBD1	TRBJ1-6	TRBV5-6	-	TGTGCCAGCAGCTTAGGAGGGGGCAATTCACCCCTCCACTTT	CASSLGGGNSPLHF
-	TRBJ1-5	TRBV5-4	-	TGTGCCAGCAGCTTGACAGGGAGCGGTCAGCCCCAGCATTTT	CASSLTGSGQPQHF
-	TRBJ2-6	TRBV7-2	once	TGTGCCAGCACCCCAAACCCTCTGACGGCCAACGTCCTGACTTTC	CASTPNPLTANVLTF
TRBD1	TRBJ1-2	TRBV5-1	-	TGCGCCAGCAGCGCCGGAACAGGGGGGTTCGGCTACACCTTC	CASSAGTGGFGYTF
-	TRBJ1-6	TRBV6-1	-	TGTGCCAGCAGTGAACCCGGCAATTCACCCCTCCACTTT	CASSEPGNSPLHF
-	TRBJ2-3	TRBV7-8	-	TGTGCCAGCAGTCGGGGGGCACATACGCAGTATTTT	CASSRGAHTQYF
TRBD1	TRBJ1-6	TRBV7-9	-	TGTGCCAGCAGCCAGACAGGGGATTCACCCCTCCACTTT	CASSQTGDSPLHF